This section outlines one T cell receptor (beta chain) sequence together with its context. This sample is part of a study of blood T cell repertoires in COVID-19. Across the study: Sites across the United States, Italy and Spain contributed samples from acute and convalescent COVID-19. Sample material is recorded as cDNA or gDNA derived from T cells, B-cell-depleted T cells, or PBMCs.

The V and J ends lost 2 bases and 6 bases, in that order; junction bases with no gene match: 4. The length of the CDR3 is 13 residues. Per germline, CDR1 SNHLY and CDR2 FYNNEI. How the authors handled the data: The authors estimated nucleated cell counts from reference gene primer amplification. Clones were sequenced by immunoSEQ multiplex PCR, and TCRdb holds only the in-frame ones, with some missing. V and J calls and clone size come straight from that table; D and trimming were deduced from the DNA. The data contain about 140,000 clones, roughly 84% of them singletons. The genes are TRBV2 and TRBJ2-7, with 7 bases identical to TRBD1. The clonotype originates from a human donor in a cohort sampled during active COVID-19. Material: peripheral blood. DNA for the CDR3: TGTGCCAGCAGTGAACAGGGGGTCCCCGAGCAGTACTTC. Protein product: CASSEQGVPEQYF.